These 17 T cell receptor beta chains were all obtained from the same sample, sequenced in a study of sequential checkpoint blockade in melanoma. Treatment given: randomized to nivolumab then ipilimumab (arm A) or the reverse (arm B). Profiled with immunoSEQ multiplex PCR; TCRdb holds only in-frame clones, not every one. Counted here are fewer than 15,000 clones, around 75% occurring once; the ten biggest clones make up roughly 15%. This material consisted of CD8+ T cells sorted from blood (inferred from file names), taken from a patient given nivolumab and ipilimumab in sequence. Receptors were obtained from a human donor with melanoma.

This chain joins TRBV4-2 and TRBJ2-1; tentatively, D is TRBD2 (5 bases). The V gene lost 4 bases and the J gene lost 1 base, with 11 bases spanning the gap. The CDR3 has 15 amino acids. Per germline, CDR1 LGHNA and CDR2 YNFKEQ. The CDR3 sequence is CASSPTIQSYNEQFF. The CDR3 region has the DNA TGTGCCAGCAGCCCGACTATCCAGTCCTACAATGAGCAGTTCTTC.

The rearrangement uses TRBV27 and TRBJ2-1; TRBD2 agrees at 7 bases. The CDR3 length is 19 residues. Germline values: CDR1 MNHEY, CDR2 SMNVEV (reference sequence). Unmatched junction bases numbered 14, after V lost 1 base and J lost 2 bases. The CDR3 coding sequence is TGTGCCAGCAGTTTATTCCATCGGTCGGGCGGGGGAACCTACAATGAGCAGTTCTTC. Translated, it gives CASSLFHRSGGGTYNEQFF.

This clone was seen more than once but under ten times. The J gene is TRBJ2-1, the V gene TRBV5-6, with D perhaps matching TRBD2 (5 bases). Germline-derived CDR1 and CDR2 are SGHDT and YYEEEE. The ends were cut back, 4 bases at V and 9 bases at J, with 11 bases in the middle. CDR3 length equals 12 residues. CDR3 DNA: TGTGCCAGCAGCAGCCCGGACTTTGAGCAGTTCTTC. Protein sequence: CASSSPDFEQFF. The full variable domain, in which reference TRBV5-6 and TRBJ2-1 provide the parts outside the CDR3, is DAGVTQSPTHLIKTRGQQVTLRCSPKSGHDTVSWYQQALGQGPQFIFQYYEEEERQRGNFPDRFSGHQFPNYSSELNVNALLLGDSALYLCASSSPDFEQFFGPGTRLTVL.

This clone has just one count. The V gene is TRBV6-1, the J gene TRBJ1-1; 9 bases map to TRBD1. The CDR3 has 16 amino acids. Germline V lookup: CDR1 MNHNS, CDR2 SASEGT. After removal of 4 bases from V and 4 bases from J, the junction contained 10 bases not matched to a gene. CDR3 protein: CASSVLQGASSTEAFF. For the CDR3, the DNA is TGTGCCAGCAGTGTTCTACAGGGGGCCTCGAGCACTGAAGCTTTCTTT.

V usage is TRBV5-4 and J usage is TRBJ2-5; 7 nucleotides match TRBD2. Germline V lookup: CDR1 SGHNT, CDR2 YYREEE (reference sequence). Unmatched junction bases numbered 8, after V lost 2 bases and J lost 1 base. CDR3 length: 16 residues. The CDR3 loop reads CASSLGIAGAQETQYF. The CDR3 DNA reads TGTGCCAGCAGCTTAGGAATAGCGGGTGCCCAAGAGACCCAGTACTTC.

This chain connects TRBV6-6 to TRBJ2-1; TRBD1 agrees at 10 bases. The V gene end was trimmed by 5 bases and the J gene end by 8 bases; junction bases not matched to a gene: 3. Germline loops: CDR1 MNHNY, CDR2 SVGAGI (reference sequence). This CDR3 is built from 13 residues. This CDR3 reads CASSTGTGDEQFF. CDR3 sequence (DNA): TGTGCCAGCAGTACCGGGACAGGGGATGAGCAGTTCTTC.

The chain links TRBV19 to TRBJ1-1; no reliable D call. The CDR3 length is 15 residues. Trimming pared 1 base from V and 3 bases from J, leaving 12 bases between. CDR1 LNHDA and CDR2 SQIVND come from the germline V gene (reference sequence). For the CDR3, the DNA is TGTGCCAGTAGTATAGGAGAGGGTGGGTACACTGAAGCTTTCTTT. Protein product: CASSIGEGGYTEAFF.

The chain joins TRBV6-4 to TRBJ2-1; tentatively, D is TRBD2 (5 bases). Germline V CDR1 and CDR2: MRHNA, SNTAGT. Trimming took off 2 bases at V and 6 bases at J, with 11 bases between the two ends. The CDR3 loop spans 14 amino acids. CDR3 in DNA: TGTGCCAGCAGTGACGGGGTGGGAGCCAATGAGCAGTTCTTC. Translation gives CASSDGVGANEQFF.

This clone was detected only a few times. The J gene is TRBJ2-7, the V gene TRBV2; D is perhaps TRBD1 (6 bases). The V end was cut by 7 bases, the J end by 0 bases, with 10 bases between. Looked up from germline, CDR1 is SNHLY and CDR2 is FYNNEI. There are 13 residues in the CDR3. CDR3 residues: CASTMDSSYEQYF. CDR3 DNA sequence: TGTGCCAGCACGATGGACAGCTCCTACGAGCAGTACTTC.

This chain uses TRBV7-9 with TRBJ2-7; possibly TRBD2 for D (5 bases). The CDR3 has 13 residues. The V gene lost 6 bases and the J gene lost 3 bases, with 12 bases spanning the gap. Germline CDR1 and CDR2: SEHNR and FQNEAQ (reference sequence). CDR3 region: CASSSGNFYEQYF. The CDR3 bases are TGTGCCAGCAGTTCCGGGAATTTCTACGAGCAGTACTTC.

J is TRBJ1-1 and V is TRBV7-9; no clear D gene. The germline V gene has CDR1 SEHNR and CDR2 FQNEAQ (reference sequence). Trimming took 3 bases from V and 5 from J, leaving 22 bases between them. The CDR3 length is 17 residues. The CDR3 DNA sequence: TGTGCCAGCAGCTTGCTCCCTAAACCAATTCCAAGAACTGAAGCTTTCTTT. This sequence encodes CASSLLPKPIPRTEAFF.

This clone was recorded a few times. The chain has TRBV4-2 and TRBJ2-1, with unresolved D. Trimming left V 0 bases short and J 9 bases short, with 15 bases between. The germline gives CDR1 LGHNA, CDR2 YNFKEQ. The CDR3 length is 15 residues. The CDR3 is CASSQDALGASEQFF. The CDR3 nucleotides are TGTGCCAGCAGCCAAGATGCCCTAGGAGCCAGTGAGCAGTTCTTC.

The CDR3 DNA is TGTGCCAGCAGCGTAGGTCTTTCCTACGAGCAGTACTTC. The encoded protein is CASSVGLSYEQYF. This chain links TRBV9 with TRBJ2-7; no clear D. Germline V gene lookup returns CDR1 SGDLS and CDR2 YYNGEE. V lost 0 bases to trimming and J lost 1 base, with 5 bases between them. The CDR3 has 13 residues. Variable domain in full (rest from reference TRBV9 and TRBJ2-7): DSGVTQTPKHLITATGQRVTLRCSPRSGDLSVYWYQQSLDQGLQFLIQYYNGEERAKGNILERFSAQQFPDLHSELNLSSLELGDSALYFCASSVGLSYEQYFGPGTRLTVT.

The chain has TRBV2 and TRBJ1-2; 12 bases align to TRBD1. The CDR3 extends over 15 amino acids. From germline, CDR1 is SNHLY and CDR2 FYNNEI. Germline trimming cut 5 bases from V and 4 bases from J; bases unmatched to any gene: 5. As DNA, the CDR3 is TGTGCCAGCAGTCGGGACAGGGGGCGCGGCTATGGCTACACCTTC. Its translation: CASSRDRGRGYGYTF.

The rearrangement uses TRBV15 and TRBJ2-7; the D gene is possibly TRBD1 (6 bases). Germline V gives CDR1 LNHNV, CDR2 YYDKDF (reference sequence). The CDR3 sequence is 16 residues long. The ends were cut back, 0 bases at V and 3 bases at J, with 15 bases in the middle. CDR3 nucleotides: TGTGCCACCAGCAGAGATAGAGGGACAAGGGACTACGAGCAGTACTTC. This codes for CATSRDRGTRDYEQYF.

This rearrangement joins TRBV19 to TRBJ2-5; a possible D gene is TRBD2 (6 bases). The J call may be mistaken, given a closer DNA end match to TRBJ2-7. The CDR3 is made up of 13 amino acids. In germline, CDR1 is LNHDA, CDR2 SQIVND (reference sequence). DNA for the CDR3: TGTGCCAGTAGCCCGGGACGGGGGTACGAGCAGTACTTC. Its translation is CASSPGRGYEQYF.

This clone is a singleton in its sample. The V and J genes are TRBV10-3 and TRBJ2-1; a weak D match, TRBD2 (8 bases). The CDR3 is 13 residues long. Germline V gene sequence: CDR1 ENHRY, CDR2 SYGVKD. The CDR3 nucleotides are TGTGCTACAAGCGGGGGACAGTACAATGAGCAGTTCTTC. Protein: CATSGGQYNEQFF.